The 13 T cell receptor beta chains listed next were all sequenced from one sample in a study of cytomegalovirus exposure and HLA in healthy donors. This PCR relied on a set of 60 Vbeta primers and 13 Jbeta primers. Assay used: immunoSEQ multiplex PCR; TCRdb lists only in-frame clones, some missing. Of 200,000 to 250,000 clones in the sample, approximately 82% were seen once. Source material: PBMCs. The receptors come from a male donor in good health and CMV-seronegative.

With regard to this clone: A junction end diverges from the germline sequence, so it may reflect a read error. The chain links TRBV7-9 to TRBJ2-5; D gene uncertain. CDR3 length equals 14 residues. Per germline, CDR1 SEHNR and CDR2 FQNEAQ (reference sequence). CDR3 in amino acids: CSSSVRLREETQYF. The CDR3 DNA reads TGTTCCAGCAGCGTAAGACTGCGCGAAGAGACCCAGTACTTC.

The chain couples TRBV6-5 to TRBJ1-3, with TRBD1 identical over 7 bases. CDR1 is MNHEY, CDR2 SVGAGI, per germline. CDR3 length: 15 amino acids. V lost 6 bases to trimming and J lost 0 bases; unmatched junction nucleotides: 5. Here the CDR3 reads CASSLDRVSGNTIYF. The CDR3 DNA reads TGTGCCAGCAGCCTTGACAGGGTCTCTGGAAACACCATATATTTT.

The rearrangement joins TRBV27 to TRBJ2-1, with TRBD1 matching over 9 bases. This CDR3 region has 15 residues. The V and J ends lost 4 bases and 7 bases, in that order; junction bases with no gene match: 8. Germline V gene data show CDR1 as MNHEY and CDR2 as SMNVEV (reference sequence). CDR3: CASSSPGQGRNEQFF. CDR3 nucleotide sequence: TGTGCCAGCAGTTCACCGGGACAGGGAAGGAATGAGCAGTTCTTC.

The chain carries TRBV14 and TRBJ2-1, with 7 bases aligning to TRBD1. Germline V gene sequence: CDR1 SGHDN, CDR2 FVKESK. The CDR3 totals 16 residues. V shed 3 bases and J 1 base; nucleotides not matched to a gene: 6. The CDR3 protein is CASSHLDRVSYNEQFF. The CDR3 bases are TGTGCCAGCAGCCACCTAGACAGGGTATCCTACAATGAGCAGTTCTTC.

CDR3 bases: TGCGCCAGCAGCCAAGAGGGAGCGGGAGTTGGTGAGACCCAGTACTTC. It translates to CASSQEGAGVGETQYF. The rearrangement joins TRBV4-1 to TRBJ2-5; 8 bases agree with TRBD2. CDR3 length equals 16 residues. Trimming took 0 bases from V and 5 from J; bases not matched to a gene: 8. Germline V gene data show CDR1 as MGHRA and CDR2 as YSYEKL.

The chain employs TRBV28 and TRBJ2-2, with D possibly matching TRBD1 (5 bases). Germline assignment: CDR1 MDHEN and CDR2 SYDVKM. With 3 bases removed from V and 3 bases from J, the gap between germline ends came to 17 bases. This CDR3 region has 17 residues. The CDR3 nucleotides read TGTGCCAGCAGTTTTACCAGGGCGAGTGGGGACACCGGGGAGCTGTTTTTT. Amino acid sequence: CASSFTRASGDTGELFF.

The CDR3, as DNA: TGTGCCAGCAACCACCCCAGCGGGAGCTTGCAAGAGACCCAGTACTTC. This encodes CASNHPSGSLQETQYF. The rearrangement links TRBV6-6 to TRBJ2-5; 8 bases match TRBD2. J gave up 2 bases and V 7 bases, and 12 bases lay outside the gene matches. This CDR3 is built from 16 residues. The germline CDR1 and CDR2 sequences are MNHNY and SVGAGI (reference sequence).

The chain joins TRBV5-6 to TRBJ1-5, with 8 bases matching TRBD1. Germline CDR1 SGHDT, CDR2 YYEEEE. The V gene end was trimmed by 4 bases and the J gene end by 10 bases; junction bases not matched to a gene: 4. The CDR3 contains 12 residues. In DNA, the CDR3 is TGTGCCAGCAGCGTAGGACAGGGACCCCAGCATTTT. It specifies CASSVGQGPQHF.

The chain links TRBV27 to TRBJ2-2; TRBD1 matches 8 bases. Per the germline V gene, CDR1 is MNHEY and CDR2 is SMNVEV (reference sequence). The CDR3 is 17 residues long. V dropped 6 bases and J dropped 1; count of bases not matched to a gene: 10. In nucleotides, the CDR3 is TGTGCCAGCAGGGCTCCCGGGACAGGTCTGAACACCGGGGAGCTGTTTTTT. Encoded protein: CASRAPGTGLNTGELFF.

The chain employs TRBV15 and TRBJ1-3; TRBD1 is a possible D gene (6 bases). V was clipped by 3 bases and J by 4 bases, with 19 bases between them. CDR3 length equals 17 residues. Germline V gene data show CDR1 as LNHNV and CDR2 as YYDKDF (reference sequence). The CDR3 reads CATSSGVTGYYGNTIYF. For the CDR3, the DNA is TGTGCCACCAGCAGTGGGGTAACAGGGTATTACGGAAACACCATATATTTT. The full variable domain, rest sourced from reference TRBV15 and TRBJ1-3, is DAMVIQNPRYQVTQFGKPVTLSCSQTLNHNVMYWYQQKSSQAPKLLFHYYDKDFNNEADTPDNFQSRRPNTSFCFLDIRSPGLGDTAMYLCATSSGVTGYYGNTIYFGEGSWLTVV.

The CDR3 coding sequence is TGTGCCAGCAGTTTAGGAGGCTCCCACGGGACAGATACGCAGTATTTT. Its protein product is CASSLGGSHGTDTQYF. The chain joins TRBV28 to TRBJ2-3, with a possible D match to TRBD2 (5 bases). Trimming pared 2 bases from V and 3 bases from J, leaving 15 bases between. The CDR3 is 16 amino acids. CDR1 is MDHEN and CDR2 is SYDVKM in the germline V gene.

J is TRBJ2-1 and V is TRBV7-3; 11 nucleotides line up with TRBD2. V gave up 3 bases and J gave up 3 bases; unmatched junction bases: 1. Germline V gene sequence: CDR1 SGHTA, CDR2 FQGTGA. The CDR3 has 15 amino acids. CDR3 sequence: CASSFTSGGYNEQFF. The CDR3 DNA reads TGTGCCAGCAGCTTCACTAGCGGGGGCTACAATGAGCAGTTCTTC.

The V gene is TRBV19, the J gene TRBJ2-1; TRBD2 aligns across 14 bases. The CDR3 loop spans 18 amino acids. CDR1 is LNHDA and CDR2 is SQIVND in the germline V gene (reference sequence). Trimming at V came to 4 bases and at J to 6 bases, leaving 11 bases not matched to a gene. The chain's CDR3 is CASSKSGTSGSQGNEQFF. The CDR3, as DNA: TGTGCCAGTAGTAAAAGCGGGACTAGCGGGAGTCAGGGCAATGAGCAGTTCTTC.